The clone carrying this T cell receptor (beta chain) was seen only a few times. What it binds is unknown. Via the markers CD45RO/CCR7/CD25/CD127/CD95/CD27, stem cell-like memory, regulatory, central memory and naive CD4+ cells were sorted. Purity above 95% was achieved in all sorted populations. The entirety of the isolated RNA underwent reverse transcription, so expressed TCRB transcripts were sequenced. The assay was immunoSEQ multiplex PCR, and TCRdb's table has in-frame clones only and misses some. The sample includes about 660,000 clones, roughly an eighth seen only once; the top ten take 0.035% to 0.045%. This specimen comes from a study of beta chain features in type 1 diabetes. General observations from the study: In every one of the four CD4+ subsets, TCRB CDR3s were moderately but significantly shorter in Type 1 diabetes patients.

CDR1 and CDR2 from the germline V gene are SGHTA and FQGNSA. CDR3 length equals 16 residues. Trimming removed 6 bases from V and 4 bases from J, with 21 bases in between. This clonotype was sampled from a man aged 18 to 29 with type 1 diabetes. This chain joins TRBV7-2 and TRBJ1-1; D is perhaps TRBD1 (6 bases). Sample: naive CD4+ T cells from blood. Here the CDR3 reads CASSKQAGATGTEAFF. The CDR3 coding sequence is TGTGCCAGCAGTAAACAAGCAGGGGCTACTGGCACTGAAGCTTTCTTT.